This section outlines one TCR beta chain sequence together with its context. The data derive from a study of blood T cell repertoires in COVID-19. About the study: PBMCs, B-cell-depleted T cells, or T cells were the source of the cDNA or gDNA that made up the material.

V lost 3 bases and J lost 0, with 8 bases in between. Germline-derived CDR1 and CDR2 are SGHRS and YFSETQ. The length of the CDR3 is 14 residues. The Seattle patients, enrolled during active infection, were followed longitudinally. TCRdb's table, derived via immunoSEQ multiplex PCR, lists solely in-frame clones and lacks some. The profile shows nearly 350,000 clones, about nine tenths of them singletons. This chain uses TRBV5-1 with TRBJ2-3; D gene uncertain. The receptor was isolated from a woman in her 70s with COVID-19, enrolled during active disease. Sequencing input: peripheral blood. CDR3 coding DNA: TGCGCCAGCAGCTCCGCCGGTAGCACAGATACGCAGTATTTT. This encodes CASSSAGSTDTQYF.